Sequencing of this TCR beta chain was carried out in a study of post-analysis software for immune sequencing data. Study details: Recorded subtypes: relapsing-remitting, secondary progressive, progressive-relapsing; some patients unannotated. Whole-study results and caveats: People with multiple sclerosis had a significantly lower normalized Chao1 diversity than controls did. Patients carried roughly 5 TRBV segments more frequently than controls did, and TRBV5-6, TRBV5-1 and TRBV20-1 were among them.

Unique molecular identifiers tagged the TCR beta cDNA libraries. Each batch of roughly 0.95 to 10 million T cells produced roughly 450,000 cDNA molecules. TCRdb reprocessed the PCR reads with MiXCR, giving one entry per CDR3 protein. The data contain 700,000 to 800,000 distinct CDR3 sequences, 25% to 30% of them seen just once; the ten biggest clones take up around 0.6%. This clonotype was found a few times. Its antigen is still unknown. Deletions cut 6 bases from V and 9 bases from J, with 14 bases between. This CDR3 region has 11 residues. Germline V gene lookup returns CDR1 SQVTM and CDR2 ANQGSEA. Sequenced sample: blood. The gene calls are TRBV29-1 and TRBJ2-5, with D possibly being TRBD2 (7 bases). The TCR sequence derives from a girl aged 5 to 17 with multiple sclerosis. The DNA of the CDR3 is TGCAGCGTGTCTGGGGAGGGGGCCCAGTACTTC. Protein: CSVSGEGAQYF.